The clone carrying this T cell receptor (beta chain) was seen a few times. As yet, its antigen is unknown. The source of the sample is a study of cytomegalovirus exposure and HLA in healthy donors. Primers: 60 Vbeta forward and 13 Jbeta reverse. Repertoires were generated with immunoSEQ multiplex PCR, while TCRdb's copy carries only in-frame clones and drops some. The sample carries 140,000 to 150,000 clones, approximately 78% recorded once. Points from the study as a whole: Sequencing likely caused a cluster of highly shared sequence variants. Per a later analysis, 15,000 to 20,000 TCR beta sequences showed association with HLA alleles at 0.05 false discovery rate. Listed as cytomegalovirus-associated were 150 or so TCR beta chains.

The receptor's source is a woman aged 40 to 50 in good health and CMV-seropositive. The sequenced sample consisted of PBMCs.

The CDR3 loop reads CASSILGGYEQYF. DNA of the CDR3: TGTGCCAGCAGCATCCTCGGGGGCTACGAGCAGTACTTC. The gene calls are TRBV28 and TRBJ2-7; a possible D gene is TRBD2 (6 bases). V gave up 6 bases and J gave up 3 bases, with 12 bases separating them. Per the germline V gene, CDR1 is MDHEN and CDR2 is SYDVKM. The CDR3 length is 13 residues.